The following is a T cell receptor beta chain sequence with its context. The sample comes from a study of CD8+ T cells in alopecia areata. Investigators isolated RNA and reverse transcribed it into cDNA to act as the sequencing template. The assay was immunoSEQ multiplex PCR, and TCRdb's table has in-frame clones only and misses some. The sample yields 200,000 to 250,000 clones, around 57% seen once. Treatment given: oral pan-JAK inhibitor, 5-10 mg twice daily. The CDR3 is 13 amino acids. The V and J ends lost 0 bases and 4 bases respectively, with 6 bases between them. CDR1 LGHNA and CDR2 YSLEER come from the germline V gene.

This TCR came from a human donor with alopecia areata. The chain employs TRBV4-3 and TRBJ1-1; no definite D call. The sequencing used CD4+ T cells sorted from blood, collected at week 4, from a patient treated with tofacitinib. The CDR3 DNA reads as TGCGCCAGCAGCCAAGAGGTGAGCACTGAAGCTTTCTTT. It codes for CASSQEVSTEAFF.